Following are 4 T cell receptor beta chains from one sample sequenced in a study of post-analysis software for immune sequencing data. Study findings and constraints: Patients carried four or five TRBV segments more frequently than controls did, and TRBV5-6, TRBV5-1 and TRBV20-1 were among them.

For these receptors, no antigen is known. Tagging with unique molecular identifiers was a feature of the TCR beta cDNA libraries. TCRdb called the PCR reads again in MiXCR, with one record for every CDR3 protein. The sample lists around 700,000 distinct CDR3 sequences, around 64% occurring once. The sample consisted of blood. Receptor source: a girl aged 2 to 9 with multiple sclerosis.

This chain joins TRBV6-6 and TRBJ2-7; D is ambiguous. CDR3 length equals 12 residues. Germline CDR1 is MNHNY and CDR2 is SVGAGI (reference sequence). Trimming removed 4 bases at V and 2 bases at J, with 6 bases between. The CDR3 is CASSSPAYEQYF. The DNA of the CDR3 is TGTGCCAGCAGTTCTCCGGCCTACGAGCAGTACTTC.

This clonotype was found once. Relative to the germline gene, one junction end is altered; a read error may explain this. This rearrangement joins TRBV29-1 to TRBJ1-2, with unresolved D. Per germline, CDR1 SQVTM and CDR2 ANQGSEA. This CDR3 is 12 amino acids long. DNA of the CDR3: TGCAGCGCTGAAGGAGCAGCCGGTGGCTACACCTTC. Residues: CSAEGAAGGYTF.

CDR3 protein: CASSPRGQGEQFF. The CDR3 DNA is TGTGCCAGCAGCCCCCGAGGGCAGGGCGAGCAGTTCTTC. This chain connects TRBV11-1 to TRBJ2-1; the D gene could be TRBD1 or TRBD2 (5 bases each). The CDR3 consists of 13 residues. Germline loops: CDR1 SGHAT, CDR2 FQDESV (reference sequence). The germline V and J ends were trimmed by 5 bases and 10 bases, with 15 bases remaining between them.

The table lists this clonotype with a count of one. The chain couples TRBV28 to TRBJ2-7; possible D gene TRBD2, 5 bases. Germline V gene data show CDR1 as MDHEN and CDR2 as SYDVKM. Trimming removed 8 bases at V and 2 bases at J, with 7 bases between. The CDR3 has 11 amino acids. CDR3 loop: CASAGAYEQYF. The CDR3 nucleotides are TGTGCCAGCGCCGGGGCCTACGAGCAGTACTTC.